These T cell receptor beta chains were read from a single sample in a study of neurological immune-mediated disorders. TCRdb used MiXCR to reprocess the 5' RACE reads, holding one entry per CDR3 protein. This repertoire shows tens of thousands of distinct CDR3 sequences, roughly 13% found once; its top ten account for 3.5% to 5.5%. What was sequenced was PBMCs. Every receptor here comes from a female donor with HTLV-1-associated myelopathy (HAM/TSP). Each CDR3 is given with its conserved first and last residue. The D gene is left open where the match is weak. Expanded clones are given a class, and other clones once, few, many or no size at all.

TGTGCCAGCACTCCCCCCGGGGGTTGGGGCACTGAAGCTTTCTTT	CASTPPGGWGTEAFF	many	TRBJ1-1	TRBV6-5	-
TGTGCCAGCAGCTTGGACAGGGGGGTGGGGACAGATACGCAGTATTTT	CASSLDRGVGTDTQYF	-	TRBJ2-3	TRBV5-5	TRBD1
TGCGCCAGCAGCGAACGCGGGGGGTTATTCTCCTACGAGCAGTACTTC	CASSERGGLFSYEQYF	-	TRBJ2-7	TRBV5-1	TRBD2
TGCAGCGTTTTACAGGCCACAGATACGCAGTATTTT	CSVLQATDTQYF	many	TRBJ2-3	TRBV29-1	-
TGCGCCAGCAGCTTGGGATCAGGGGGATTAGGTATGAACACTGAAGCTTTCTTT	CASSLGSGGLGMNTEAFF	-	TRBJ1-1	TRBV5-1	TRBD1
TGTGCCAGCAGTTCGACGGGAGGGGAGCTGTTTTTT	CASSSTGGELFF	many	TRBJ2-2	TRBV2	-
TGCAGCGCTCTAGCGGGGGCTATGAACACTGAAGCTTTCTTT	CSALAGAMNTEAFF	many	TRBJ1-1	TRBV20-1	-
TGCGCCAGCAGCACGGAGGGCCCAGGACTAAACTACGAGCAGTACTTC	CASSTEGPGLNYEQYF	-	TRBJ2-7	TRBV5-1	-
TGTGCCAGCAGCCTCCGGGACAGGGGCGTCTACGAGCAGTACTTC	CASSLRDRGVYEQYF	few	TRBJ2-7	TRBV6-5	TRBD1
TGCAGTGCTAGCCCAGGGGTCACAGAGACCCAGTACTTC	CSASPGVTETQYF	once	TRBJ2-5	TRBV20-1	-
TGTGCCAGCAGCTCCTCTAGCGTTACGCAGTATTTT	CASSSSSVTQYF	few	TRBJ2-3	TRBV5-4	-
TGCAGCGTTGAGGGACAGGGGGCAGGGGATGAGCAGTTCTTC	CSVEGQGAGDEQFF	many	TRBJ2-1	TRBV29-1	TRBD1
TGTGCCAGCAGCCAGACAAGTAGGGGCCCCGGGGAGTTCTTC	CASSQTSRGPGEFF	-	TRBJ2-1	TRBV14	-
TGTGCCAGCAGCTTATGGAGGGATCCTCGCGAGCAGTACTTC	CASSLWRDPREQYF	many	TRBJ2-7	TRBV7-8	-
TGCGCCAGCAGCCTCATGACTAGCGGGGGCGTGAATGAGCAGTTCTTC	CASSLMTSGGVNEQFF	many	TRBJ2-1	TRBV5-1	TRBD2
TGTGCCAGCAGTTACTCTGGGGGAGGCCTCTCTGGGGCCAACGTCCTGACTTTC	CASSYSGGGLSGANVLTF	many	TRBJ2-6	TRBV6-5	-
TGCGCCAGCAGCGTGCAAACAGGGGGCAGCACTGAAGCTTTCTTT	CASSVQTGGSTEAFF	many	TRBJ1-1	TRBV5-1	TRBD1
TGCGCCAGCAGCTTGTTTGGCGGGGGAACAGATACGCAGTATTTT	CASSLFGGGTDTQYF	many	TRBJ2-3	TRBV5-1	TRBD2
TGCGCCAGCACCCCCAAGGGGCCGGCCCTGGGAAGCAATCAGCCCCAGCATTTT	CASTPKGPALGSNQPQHF	many	TRBJ1-5	TRBV5-1	-
TGCGCCAGCAGCTGGGGGACAGCCAATGAGCAGTTCTTC	CASSWGTANEQFF	many	TRBJ2-1	TRBV5-1	TRBD1
TGTGCCACCCCCGGTCAGCCCCAGCATTTT	CATPGQPQHF	many	TRBJ1-5	TRBV25-1	-
TGTGCCAGCAGTTTTCTGGTTGTTTCGAAACAGGGGCCGGGTACTGAAGCTTTCTTT	CASSFLVVSKQGPGTEAFF	many	TRBJ1-1	TRBV28	TRBD1
TGTGCCAGCAGTATCGAAGTAGCTGGAAACACCATATATTTT	CASSIEVAGNTIYF	many	TRBJ1-3	TRBV28	-
TGTGCCAGCAGTTTATACGGGGACATCCAGCCCCAGCATTTT	CASSLYGDIQPQHF	once	TRBJ1-5	TRBV27	-
TGTGCCAGCAGCTACGGACAGGGGGCGCGTAATGAGCAGTTCTTC	CASSYGQGARNEQFF	many	TRBJ2-1	TRBV13	TRBD1
TGTGCCAGCAGCCAAGAAACAGGGGTCACTGAAGCTTTCTTT	CASSQETGVTEAFF	many	TRBJ1-1	TRBV4-2	TRBD1
TGCGCCAGCAGCTTGTATGGTAGGGCAGATACGCAGTATTTT	CASSLYGRADTQYF	many	TRBJ2-3	TRBV5-1	-
TGCGCCAGCAGCCAAGGCAGGAACACCGGGGAGCTGTTTTTT	CASSQGRNTGELFF	many	TRBJ2-2	TRBV4-1	-
TGTGCCAGCAGCCAACCCTATAGCGGGGGGGCTGCAGATACGCAGTATTTT	CASSQPYSGGAADTQYF	many	TRBJ2-3	TRBV3-1	TRBD2
TGCGCCAGCAGCTTGTCTCAGAGCACAGATACGCAGTATTTT	CASSLSQSTDTQYF	many	TRBJ2-3	TRBV5-1	-
TGTGCCAGCAGCCAAGATTTGGGAGCGGGGGGGCGGGAGCAGTTCTTC	CASSQDLGAGGREQFF	many	TRBJ2-1	TRBV3-1	TRBD2
TGCAGCGTTTTAGATCCCAGCTCCTACGAGCAGTACTTC	CSVLDPSSYEQYF	many	TRBJ2-7	TRBV29-1	-
TGCGCCAGCAGCCCGGAGGGGGTAACCTTCTATGGCTACACCTTC	CASSPEGVTFYGYTF	many	TRBJ1-2	TRBV5-1	-
TGCAGCGTTGGGGTGGAGTATGAAAAACTGTTTTTT	CSVGVEYEKLFF	few	TRBJ1-4	TRBV29-1	-
TGTGCCAGCAGTTACTCGAGGACTAGCGGGGGCCCAAGAGGCTCCTACAATGAGCAGTTCTTC	CASSYSRTSGGPRGSYNEQFF	few	TRBJ2-1	TRBV6-2/TRBV6-3	TRBD2
TGTGCCACCAGCAGAGATAAGGCCACCTGGACACAAAGCTCCTACGAGCAGTACTTC	CATSRDKATWTQSSYEQYF	many	TRBJ2-7	TRBV15	-
TGTGCCAGCAGCCTGGGACTAGCGGGGGGCTTCACAGATACGCAGTATTTT	CASSLGLAGGFTDTQYF	many	TRBJ2-3	TRBV7-2	TRBD2
TGCAGTGCTGCGAGGGCGTCGATTTACAATGAGCAGTTCTTC	CSAARASIYNEQFF	many	TRBJ2-1	TRBV20-1	-
TGCGCCAGCAGCTTGTTCGGATCCGGGGCCAACGTCCTGACTTTC	CASSLFGSGANVLTF	many	TRBJ2-6	TRBV5-1	-
TGTGCCAGCAGTTACTCCCTAGCGGGGGTGCATAATGAGCAGTTCTTC	CASSYSLAGVHNEQFF	few	TRBJ2-1	TRBV6-6	TRBD2
TGTGCCGTCCAACCCGACCGGGCCCAGCAGTTCTTC	CAVQPDRAQQFF	many	TRBJ2-1	TRBV10-3	-